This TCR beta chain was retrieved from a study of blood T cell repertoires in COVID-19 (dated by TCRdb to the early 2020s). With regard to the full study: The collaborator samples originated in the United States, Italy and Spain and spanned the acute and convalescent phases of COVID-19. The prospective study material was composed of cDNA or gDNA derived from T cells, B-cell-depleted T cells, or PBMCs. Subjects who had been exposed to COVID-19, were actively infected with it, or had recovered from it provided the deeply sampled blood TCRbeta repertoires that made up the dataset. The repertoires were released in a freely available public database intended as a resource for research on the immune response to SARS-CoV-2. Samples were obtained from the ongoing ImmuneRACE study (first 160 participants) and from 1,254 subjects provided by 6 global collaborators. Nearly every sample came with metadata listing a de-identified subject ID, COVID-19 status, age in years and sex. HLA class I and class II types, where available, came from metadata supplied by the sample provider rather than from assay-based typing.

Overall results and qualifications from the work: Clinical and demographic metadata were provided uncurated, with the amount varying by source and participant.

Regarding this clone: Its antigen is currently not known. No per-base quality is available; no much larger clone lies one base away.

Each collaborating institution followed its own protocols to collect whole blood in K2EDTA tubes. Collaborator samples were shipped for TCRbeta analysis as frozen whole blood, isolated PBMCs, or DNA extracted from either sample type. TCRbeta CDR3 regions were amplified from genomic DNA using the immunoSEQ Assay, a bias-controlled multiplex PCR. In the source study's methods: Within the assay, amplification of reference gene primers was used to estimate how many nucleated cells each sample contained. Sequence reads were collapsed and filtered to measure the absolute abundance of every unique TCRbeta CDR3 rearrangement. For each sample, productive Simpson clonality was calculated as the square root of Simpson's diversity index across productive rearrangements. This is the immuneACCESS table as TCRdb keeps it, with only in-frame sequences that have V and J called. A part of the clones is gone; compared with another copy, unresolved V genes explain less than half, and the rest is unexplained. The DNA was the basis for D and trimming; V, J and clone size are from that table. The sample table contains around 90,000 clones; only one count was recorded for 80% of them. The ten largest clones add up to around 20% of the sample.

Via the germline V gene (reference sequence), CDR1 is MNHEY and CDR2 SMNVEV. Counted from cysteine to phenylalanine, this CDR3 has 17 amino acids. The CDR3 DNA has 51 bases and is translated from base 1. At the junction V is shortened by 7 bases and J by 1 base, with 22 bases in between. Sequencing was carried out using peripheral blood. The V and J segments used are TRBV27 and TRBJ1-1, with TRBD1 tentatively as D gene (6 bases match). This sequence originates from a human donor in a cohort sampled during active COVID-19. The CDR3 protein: CASKFRGLRGSNTEAFF. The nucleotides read TGTGCCAGCAAATTCAGGGGTCTTCGGGGATCGAACACTGAAGCTTTCTTT.